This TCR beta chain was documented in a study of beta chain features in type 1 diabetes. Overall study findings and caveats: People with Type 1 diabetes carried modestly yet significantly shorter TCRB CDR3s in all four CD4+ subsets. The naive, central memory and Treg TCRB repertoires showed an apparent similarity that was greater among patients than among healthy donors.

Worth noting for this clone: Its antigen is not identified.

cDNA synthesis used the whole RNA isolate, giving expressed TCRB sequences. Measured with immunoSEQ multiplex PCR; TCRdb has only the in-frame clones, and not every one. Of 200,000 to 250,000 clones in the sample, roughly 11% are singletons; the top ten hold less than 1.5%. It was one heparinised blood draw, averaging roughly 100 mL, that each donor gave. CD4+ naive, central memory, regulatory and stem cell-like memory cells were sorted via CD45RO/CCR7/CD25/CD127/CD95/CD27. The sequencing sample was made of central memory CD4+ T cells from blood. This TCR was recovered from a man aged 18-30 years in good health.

The CDR3 reads CASSLQVSSGQETQYF. In DNA form, the CDR3 reads TGTGCCAGCAGCTTACAGGTGTCTAGCGGCCAAGAGACCCAGTACTTC. The J gene is TRBJ2-5, the V gene TRBV7-2; 7 bases agree with TRBD2. The V and J ends lost 2 bases and 1 base, in that order; junction bases with no gene match: 7. Germline V CDR1 and CDR2: SGHTA, FQGNSA. The CDR3 totals 16 residues.